The T cell receptor beta chain described here comes from a study of radiotherapy plus CTLA-4 blockade in lung cancer. Whole-study results and caveats: Tumor-derived TCR clones expanded in blood after radiotherapy plus ipilimumab.

From germline, CDR1 is SQVTM and CDR2 ANQGSEA. There are 12 residues in the CDR3. Trimming removed 5 bases at V and 5 bases at J, with 13 bases between. As concerns this clone: What it recognizes is unknown.

CTLA-4 blockade using ipilimumab, together with focal radiation, was received by patients with chemo-refractory metastatic non-small-cell lung cancer. Only in-frame clones appear in the TCRdb table, and some are missing; sequencing was by immunoSEQ multiplex PCR. The table lists tens of thousands of clones, roughly three quarters of them singletons. Sequenced here: peripheral blood, sampled from a patient treated with radiotherapy plus ipilimumab. The receptor was derived from a human donor with non-small cell lung cancer who had a complete response to radiotherapy plus ipilimumab. The chain has TRBV29-1 and TRBJ2-7; no reliable D call. The CDR3 sequence: CSVQTEKDEQYF. The DNA of the CDR3 is TGCAGCGTTCAAACAGAGAAAGACGAGCAGTACTTC.